The rows below give T cell receptor beta chains drawn from one sample of a study of CD8+ T cells in alopecia areata. Repertoires were generated with immunoSEQ multiplex PCR, while TCRdb's copy carries only in-frame clones and drops some. The repertoire holds 100,000 to 150,000 clones, with approximately 60% as singletons. The sequencing here drew on CD4+ T cells sorted from blood, taken at week 4, from a patient treated with tofacitinib. These receptors were obtained from a human donor with alopecia areata. Each CDR3 is given with its conserved first and last residue. D genes are given only for firm matches. Not every row has a clone size; where given, it reads once, few, many or a size class.

TGTGCCAGCAGCTTAGCGGACGGAGTCTATGGCTACACCTTC	CASSLADGVYGYTF	TRBJ1-2	.	.	TRBV7-9
TGTGCCAGCAGCGTCACAGGGAATGGCTACACCTTC	CASSVTGNGYTF	TRBJ1-2	.	.	TRBV9
TGTGCCAGCAGTTCACCTAGCATCGAGCAGTACTTC	CASSSPSIEQYF	TRBJ2-7	few	.	TRBV25-1
TGTGCCTGGAGTGAGACTCCGGGACTAGCGGACCGAAGGGGGTACGAGCAGTACTTC	CAWSETPGLADRRGYEQYF	TRBJ2-7	once	TRBD2	TRBV30
TGCGCCAGCAGCCGAGGCGGAGGGGCTGTTAGGGATACGCAGTATTTT	CASSRGGGAVRDTQYF	TRBJ2-3	.	.	TRBV5-1
TGCGCCAGCAGCCAGGGGTTGACAGGGGGGAGCACTGAAGCTTTCTTT	CASSQGLTGGSTEAFF	TRBJ1-1	.	TRBD1	TRBV4-1
TGCGCCAGCAGCTTGGTCCGGCAAGAGCAGTACTTC	CASSLVRQEQYF	TRBJ2-7	few	.	TRBV5-1
TGTGCCAGCAGCGGATACAATGAGCAGTTCTTC	CASSGYNEQFF	TRBJ2-1	.	.	TRBV7-2
TGTGCCAGCAGCCCTTATCAGGGTGAGGGTGAAAAACTGTTTTTT	CASSPYQGEGEKLFF	TRBJ1-4	few	.	TRBV9
TGCAGCGTTGGTGCGGGGTTAAACACTGAAGCTTTCTTT	CSVGAGLNTEAFF	TRBJ1-1	few	.	TRBV29-1
TGCGCCAGCAGCTTGGTCGTTTCGCGCACAGATACGCAGTATTTT	CASSLVVSRTDTQYF	TRBJ2-3	.	.	TRBV5-1
TGTGCCAGCAGGGGACAGGCGGGTCAGCCCCAGCATTTT	CASRGQAGQPQHF	TRBJ1-5	.	TRBD1	TRBV7-2
TGCGCCAGCAGCCCTACCCAGGACCGGTGGGAGCAGTACTTC	CASSPTQDRWEQYF	TRBJ2-7	.	.	TRBV4-1
TGTGCCAGCAGTACCTTTCTCAGGGCCCCGCTGGGGAACAATGAGCAGTTCTTC	CASSTFLRAPLGNNEQFF	TRBJ2-1	few	.	TRBV27
TGTGCCAGCAGTCGGGGGGATACGCAGTATTTT	CASSRGDTQYF	TRBJ2-3	.	.	TRBV6-1
TGTGCCAGCAGCTTAGACAGGGTCCTATCCTACGAGCAGTACTTC	CASSLDRVLSYEQYF	TRBJ2-7	.	.	TRBV7-2
TGTGCCAGCAGGACTTCATCCACCGGGGAGCTGTTTTTT	CASRTSSTGELFF	TRBJ2-2	once	.	TRBV7-9
TGTGCCAGCTCACCACCGGGACAAACTAATGAAAAACTGTTTTTT	CASSPPGQTNEKLFF	TRBJ1-4	.	.	TRBV18
TGTGCCAGCGGCGGGGGGAGGCGGACAGATACGCAGTATTTT	CASGGGRRTDTQYF	TRBJ2-3	.	TRBD2	TRBV9
TGCAGCGTTGCAGGGACAGATACGCAGTATTTT	CSVAGTDTQYF	TRBJ2-3	few	.	TRBV29-1
TGTGCCAGCAGTTTTGGCTATTTTGATACGCAGTATTTT	CASSFGYFDTQYF	TRBJ2-3	.	.	TRBV27
TGTGCCTGGAGTGACTCCCGGGTAGGTTGGAACAATGAGCAGTTCTTC	CAWSDSRVGWNNEQFF	TRBJ2-1	.	.	TRBV30
TGCGCCAGCAGCCAAGATCGTCCCGGCGGCGTGGGCACCGGGGAGCTGTTTTTT	CASSQDRPGGVGTGELFF	TRBJ2-2	.	.	TRBV4-3
TGTGCCAGCAGCTTAGCGGGGGGCGGGGAGACCCAGTACTTC	CASSLAGGGETQYF	TRBJ2-5	few	.	TRBV7-2
TGCAGCGGGGCCGAGGGCGGCGAGCAGTACTTC	CSGAEGGEQYF	TRBJ2-7	.	.	TRBV29-1
TGCGCCAGCAGCCAGCAGGGGATGGGCAGTGGCCAGCATTTT	CASSQQGMGSGQHF	TRBJ1-5	.	.	TRBV4-1